The 17 T cell receptor beta chains below were found in one sample sequenced in a study of beta chain features in type 1 diabetes. The study, taken as a whole, reports: A moderate, significant TCRB CDR3 shortening appeared in type 1 diabetes across four CD4+ subsets.

The entirety of the isolated RNA underwent reverse transcription, so expressed TCRB transcripts were sequenced. Sequencing was performed with immunoSEQ multiplex PCR; in TCRdb, only in-frame clones are kept and a portion is missing. In the table there are 250,000 to 300,000 clones, about 13% of which are singletons. These TCRs are of unknown antigen specificity. The sample consisted of naive CD4+ T cells from blood. These receptors originate from a man aged 25-45 years with type 1 diabetes.

CDR3 residues: CAWSAYTEAFF. CDR3 coding DNA: TGTGCCTGGAGCGCGTACACTGAAGCTTTCTTT. This chain joins TRBV30 and TRBJ1-1; D is unresolved. The CDR3 contains 11 residues. V gave up 3 bases and J gave up 3 bases, with 5 bases separating them. Germline-derived CDR1 and CDR2 are GTSNPN and SVGIG (reference sequence).

The J gene is TRBJ1-4, the V gene TRBV5-1; tentatively, D is TRBD1 (5 bases). In germline, CDR1 is SGHRS, CDR2 YFSETQ. V dropped 5 bases and J dropped 8 bases, with 10 bases sitting between them. CDR3 length: 12 amino acids. CDR3 nucleotides: TGCGCCAGCAGTCCAGGGCGGGAAAAACTGTTTTTT. It is translated as CASSPGREKLFF.

The V and J genes are TRBV6-5 and TRBJ2-1; a weak D match, TRBD2 (6 bases). The CDR3 is made up of 15 amino acids. The V gene lost 6 bases and the J gene lost 6 bases, with 18 bases spanning the gap. Germline CDR1 is MNHEY and CDR2 is SVGAGI. Here the CDR3 reads CASRRPGLTSNEQFF. In DNA form, the CDR3 reads TGTGCCAGCAGGAGACCGGGACTCACATCCAATGAGCAGTTCTTC.

This clone showed up just a few times. The chain joins TRBV6-5 to TRBJ2-7, with a possible D match to TRBD2 (5 bases). V lost 2 bases to trimming and J lost 4 bases, with 9 bases between them. This CDR3 contains 13 residues. Germline lookup yields CDR1 MNHEY and CDR2 SVGAGI. The CDR3 sequence is CASSYGRGYEQYF. The CDR3 DNA follows: TGTGCCAGCAGTTACGGGAGAGGGTACGAGCAGTACTTC.

This clone was detected a few times. This chain uses TRBV7-9 with TRBJ2-1; TRBD2 matches 13 bases. The CDR3 consists of 17 residues. The V gene's germline CDR1 is SEHNR and CDR2 FQNEAQ (reference sequence). After removal of 5 bases from V and 6 bases from J, the junction contained 10 bases not matched to a gene. The CDR3 coding sequence is TGTGCCAGCAGCCCGGGACTAGCGGGGCGAACTCGCAATGAGCAGTTCTTC. It is translated as CASSPGLAGRTRNEQFF.

This clone came up a few times. V usage is TRBV9 and J usage is TRBJ2-5; D remains unclear. The CDR3 runs to 13 residues. Trimming shortened V by 5 bases and J by 1 base, and 9 bases separated the two germline ends. The germline CDR1 and CDR2 sequences are SGDLS and YYNGEE. CDR3 region: CASSRSVQETQYF. As DNA, the CDR3 is TGTGCCAGCAGTAGGAGCGTCCAAGAGACCCAGTACTTC.

A note on this clone: The junction and the germline gene differ at one end; a read error may be behind it. This chain uses TRBV7-7 with TRBJ2-7; TRBD1 might be the D (6 bases). Germline assignment: CDR1 SSHAT and CDR2 FNYEAQ (reference sequence). This CDR3 comprises 14 residues. The CDR3 nucleotides are TGTGCTAGCAGCCCAACAGGGAAAACCTACGAGCAGTACTTC. It is translated as CASSPTGKTYEQYF. The entire variable domain, with the rest obtained from reference TRBV7-7 and TRBJ2-7, is as follows: GAGVSQSPRYKVTKRGQDVTLRCDPISSHATLYWYQQALGQGPEFLTYFNYEAQPDKSGLPSDRFSAERPEGSISTLTIQRTEQRDSAMYRCASSPTGKTYEQYFGPGTRLTVT.

The table lists this clone with a few counts. V gene TRBV6-6 combines with J gene TRBJ2-7, with D perhaps TRBD2 (5 bases). This CDR3 is built from 14 residues. V dropped 5 bases and J dropped 1 base, with 12 bases sitting between them. The germline gives CDR1 MNHNY, CDR2 SVGAGI (reference sequence). CDR3 amino acids: CASSLQEGSYEQYF. DNA for the CDR3: TGTGCCAGCAGTCTACAAGAGGGTTCCTACGAGCAGTACTTC.

This clone was counted a few times. The chain combines TRBV7-3 with TRBJ2-6, with 7 nucleotides matching TRBD2. Germline V lookup: CDR1 SGHTA, CDR2 FQGTGA. This CDR3 comprises 16 residues. J was trimmed by 4 bases and V by 0 bases; bases with no gene match: 3. CDR3 residues: CASSLTGGTGANVLTF. The DNA for the CDR3 is TGTGCCAGCAGCTTAACGGGAGGGACCGGGGCCAACGTCCTGACTTTC.

The V gene is TRBV28, the J gene TRBJ1-2; D may be TRBD1 (5 bases). Trimming left V 4 bases short and J 4 bases short, with 10 bases between. CDR1 MDHEN and CDR2 SYDVKM come from the germline V gene. This CDR3 has 13 amino acids. The CDR3 is CASSSGISYGYTF. DNA of the CDR3: TGTGCCAGCAGTTCAGGGATTAGCTATGGCTACACCTTC.

This clone was detected a few times. This chain links TRBV5-8 with TRBJ2-3; D is possibly TRBD1 (5 bases). Germline V gives CDR1 SGHTS, CDR2 YDEGEE. V was shortened by 0 bases and J by 3 bases, with 8 bases between the two germline ends. The CDR3 is made up of 14 amino acids. CDR3 residues: CASSLGQRTDTQYF. For the CDR3, the DNA is TGTGCCAGCAGCTTGGGACAGAGGACAGATACGCAGTATTTT.

This clone was detected a few times. The rearrangement uses TRBV5-1 and TRBJ2-7; 13 positions agree with TRBD2. The CDR3 runs 15 residues. J lost 2 bases, V lost 4 bases, and 3 bases had no gene match. The germline gives CDR1 SGHRS, CDR2 YFSETQ. CDR3 loop: CASSPGLAGAYEQYF. The CDR3 bases are TGCGCCAGCAGCCCCGGACTAGCGGGAGCCTACGAGCAGTACTTC.

The rearrangement links TRBV2 to TRBJ2-3, with 8 bases aligning to TRBD1. From germline, CDR1 is SNHLY and CDR2 FYNNEI. V trimming: 4 bases; J trimming: 6 bases; junction bases outside the gene matches: 0. The CDR3 is made up of 12 amino acids. The CDR3 DNA reads TGTGCCAGCAGTGGACAGGGGGATACGCAGTATTTT. Amino acids: CASSGQGDTQYF. Full variable domain (missing parts from reference TRBV2 and TRBJ2-3): EPEVTQTPSHQVTQMGQEVILRCVPISNHLYFYWYRQILGQKVEFLVSFYNNEISEKSEIFDDQFSVERPDGSNFTLKIRSTKLEDSAMYFCASSGQGDTQYFGPGTRLTVL.

This clone is a singleton in its sample. The chain joins TRBV28 to TRBJ2-1; 9 nucleotides agree with TRBD2. CDR1 is MDHEN, CDR2 SYDVKM, per germline. J gave up 0 bases and V 4 bases, and 16 bases lay outside the gene matches. CDR3 length: 20 residues. CDR3 in amino acids: CASSSVTPLAGVRSYNEQFF. CDR3 sequence (DNA): TGTGCCAGCAGTTCCGTTACTCCCTTAGCGGGAGTGCGCTCCTACAATGAGCAGTTCTTC. The full variable domain, rest sourced from reference TRBV28 and TRBJ2-1, is DVKVTQSSRYLVKRTGEKVFLECVQDMDHENMFWYRQDPGLGLRLIYFSYDVKMKEKGDIPEGYSVSREKKERFSLILESASTNQTSMYLCASSSVTPLAGVRSYNEQFFGPGTRLTVL.

This rearrangement joins TRBV5-1 to TRBJ2-1; 9 bases are shared with TRBD1. The CDR3 has 15 residues. CDR1 is SGHRS, CDR2 YFSETQ, per germline. V trimming: 2 bases; J trimming: 6 bases; junction bases outside the gene matches: 6. The CDR3 DNA reads as TGCGCCAGCAGCTTTGGGACAGGGTTTTCCAATGAGCAGTTCTTC. Its translation is CASSFGTGFSNEQFF.

This chain links TRBV6-1 with TRBJ1-2, with D unresolved. This CDR3 has 14 residues. In germline, CDR1 is MNHNS, CDR2 SASEGT. The V and J ends lost 6 bases and 0 bases respectively, with 11 bases between them. The CDR3 sequence is CASRLLEANYGYTF. CDR3 nucleotides: TGTGCCAGCAGACTCCTCGAAGCTAACTATGGCTACACCTTC.

The V and J genes are TRBV7-2 and TRBJ2-5; D is perhaps TRBD2 (7 bases). The germline V and J ends were trimmed by 2 bases and 7 bases, with 14 bases remaining between them. This CDR3 has 14 amino acids. Germline assignment: CDR1 SGHTA and CDR2 FQGNSA. This CDR3 is CASSLIREGGTQYF. The CDR3 nucleotides read TGTGCCAGCAGCTTAATCAGGGAGGGGGGGACCCAGTACTTC.